This is a list of T cell receptor beta chains from one sample in a study of shared T cell receptors in the human thymus. Some clones are missing from TCRdb's copy, which holds only in-frame ones; the method was immunoSEQ multiplex PCR. The sample carries hundreds of thousands of clones, over 75% recorded once. This sample also belongs to another study, concerning human thymus T cells.

The sequencing input was thymocytes. The source is a girl less than two years old with a congenital heart defect. Each CDR3 is given with its conserved first and last residue. The D gene is left open where the match is weak. Clone size is not always given. Where it is, it says once, few, many or a class for expanded clones.

v_call	d_call	clone_size	j_call	cdr3_aa
TRBV5-1	TRBD1	.	TRBJ1-2	CASSLVGQGDGYTF
TRBV6-6	TRBD1	.	TRBJ2-3	CASTTYTGGLTDTQYF
TRBV6-5	TRBD1	.	TRBJ2-1	CASHQGQGGDEQFF
TRBV9	.	once	TRBJ1-5	CASSVEGGNQPQHF
TRBV9	.	.	TRBJ1-5	CASRDWAEGPTVSNQPQHF
TRBV5-5	.	.	TRBJ1-1	CASRPWRTDTEAFF
TRBV19	.	.	TRBJ1-5	CASSVRTDPIRVYSNQPQHF
TRBV7-2	.	.	TRBJ2-7	CASSEPKSRGEQYF
TRBV5-1	.	.	TRBJ2-7	CASSLRPGETTYEQYF
TRBV4-1	.	.	TRBJ1-1	CASSTRGTNTEAFF
TRBV27	.	.	TRBJ1-4	CASSLRRRVEKLFF
TRBV5-1	TRBD1	once	TRBJ2-3	CASSRGQGANDTQYF
TRBV27	.	.	TRBJ1-6	CASSLRPAGSPLHF
TRBV5-1	.	.	TRBJ1-2	CASSSHRDLNYGYTF
TRBV5-6	.	once	TRBJ1-2	CASSLNTNYGYTF
TRBV7-2	.	.	TRBJ2-6	CASSPRVRDMGSGANVLTF
TRBV19	TRBD1	.	TRBJ2-7	CASSMTGKFDEQYF
TRBV28	.	.	TRBJ2-2	CASSLGGSTGELFF
TRBV9	.	.	TRBJ1-2	CASSGLQGLVGYTF
TRBV2	.	.	TRBJ1-4	CASRGSQGRNEKLFF
TRBV29-1	TRBD2	.	TRBJ2-1	CSVDSSGLAGSYNEQFF
TRBV7-2	.	once	TRBJ1-2	CATGPRRYGYTF
TRBV11-2	TRBD2	.	TRBJ2-2	CASSPPSGGGSGELFF
TRBV14	.	.	TRBJ1-2	CASSHQTRRGQRDGYTF
TRBV7-3	TRBD2	.	TRBJ2-1	CASSLHHSSGGADEQFF
TRBV9	TRBD1	.	TRBJ2-1	CASSVSKTGSLGNEQFF
TRBV7-9	.	.	TRBJ2-2	CASLTGSLSRTGELFF
TRBV19	.	.	TRBJ1-4	CASSIPSANEKLFF
TRBV6-5	TRBD1	.	TRBJ1-1	CASSAQGGGNTEAFF
TRBV11-2	.	.	TRBJ1-3	CASSLDHNHTSGNTIYF
TRBV4-1	TRBD2	once	TRBJ2-7	CASSQLFGLAGRTYEQYF
TRBV7-3	TRBD2	.	TRBJ2-3	CASSLRGGEGPQGQYF
TRBV7-9	TRBD1	once	TRBJ2-7	CASSPAGTASYEQYF
TRBV30	TRBD1	.	TRBJ2-7	CAWSGTGDEQYF
TRBV27	TRBD1	few	TRBJ1-2	CASSLRSTGAGGYTF
TRBV25-1	.	few	TRBJ2-6	CASTREDSGANVLTF
TRBV2	.	.	TRBJ2-1	CASSEATDWTQSPNEQFF
TRBV4-1	TRBD2	.	TRBJ2-3	CASHGLAGRTDTQYF
TRBV14	TRBD1	.	TRBJ1-5	CASRRTGSNQPQHF
TRBV6-1	.	.	TRBJ1-2	CASTRGGDTYYGYTF
TRBV20-1	.	few	TRBJ1-1	CSAKQVEAFF
TRBV28	TRBD1	.	TRBJ2-7	CASSLSRDSPYEQYF
TRBV10-2	.	.	TRBJ1-5	CASKKGQFSLQPQHF
TRBV15	.	.	TRBJ1-5	CATSTRGTIVDQPQHF
TRBV15	TRBD1	.	TRBJ2-5	CATSRDEGQETQYF